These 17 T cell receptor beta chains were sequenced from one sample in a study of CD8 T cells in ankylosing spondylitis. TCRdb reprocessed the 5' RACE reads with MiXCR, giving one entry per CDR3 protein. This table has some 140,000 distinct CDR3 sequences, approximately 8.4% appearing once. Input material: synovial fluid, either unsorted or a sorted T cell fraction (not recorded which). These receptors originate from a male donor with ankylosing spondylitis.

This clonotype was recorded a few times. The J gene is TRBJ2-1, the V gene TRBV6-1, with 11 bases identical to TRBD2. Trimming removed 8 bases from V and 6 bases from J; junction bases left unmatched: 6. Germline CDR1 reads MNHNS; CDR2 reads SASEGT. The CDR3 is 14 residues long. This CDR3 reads CASLAGGRGNEQFF. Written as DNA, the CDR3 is TGTGCCAGCTTAGCGGGGGGGCGGGGCAATGAGCAGTTCTTC.

The DNA of the CDR3 is TGTGCCAGCAGTAAGGCCAAGTCCGGGACAGCTTATGGCTACACCTTC. Protein product: CASSKAKSGTAYGYTF. The chain employs TRBV27 and TRBJ1-2; 7 bases are a match to TRBD1. This CDR3 comprises 16 residues. The J segment lost 5 bases and the V segment lost 5 bases, leaving 14 bases of the junction unmatched. Germline V gives CDR1 MNHEY, CDR2 SMNVEV (reference sequence).

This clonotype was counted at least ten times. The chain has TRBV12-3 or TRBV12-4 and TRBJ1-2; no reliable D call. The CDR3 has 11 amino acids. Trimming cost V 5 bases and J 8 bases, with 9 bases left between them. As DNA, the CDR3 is TGTGCCAGCAGTGTCGAAAGAGGCTACACCTTC. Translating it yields CASSVERGYTF.

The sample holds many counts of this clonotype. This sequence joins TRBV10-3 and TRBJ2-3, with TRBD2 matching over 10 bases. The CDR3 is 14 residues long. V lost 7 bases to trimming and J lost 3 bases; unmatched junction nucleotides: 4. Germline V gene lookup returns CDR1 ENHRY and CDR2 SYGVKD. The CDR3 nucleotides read TGTGCCATCACAGCGGGGGGGAGGACAGATACGCAGTATTTT. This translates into CAITAGGRTDTQYF.

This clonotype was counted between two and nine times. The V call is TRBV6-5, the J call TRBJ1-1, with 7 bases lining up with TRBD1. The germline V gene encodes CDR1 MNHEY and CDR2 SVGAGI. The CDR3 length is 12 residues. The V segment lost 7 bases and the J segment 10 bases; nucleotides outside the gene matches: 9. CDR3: CASTEEGAGAFF. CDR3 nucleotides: TGTGCCAGCACCGAGGAGGGGGCAGGAGCTTTCTTT.

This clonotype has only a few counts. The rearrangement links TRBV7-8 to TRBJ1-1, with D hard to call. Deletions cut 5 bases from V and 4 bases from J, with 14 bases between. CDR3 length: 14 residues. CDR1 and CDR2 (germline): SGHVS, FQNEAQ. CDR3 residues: CASSLQIHTTEAFF. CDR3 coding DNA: TGTGCCAGCAGCCTACAGATCCACACCACTGAAGCTTTCTTT.

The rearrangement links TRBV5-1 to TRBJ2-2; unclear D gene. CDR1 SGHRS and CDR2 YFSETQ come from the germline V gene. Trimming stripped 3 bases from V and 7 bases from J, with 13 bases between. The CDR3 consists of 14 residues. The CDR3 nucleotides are TGCGCCAGCAGCTCCAAACGGATCGGCGGGGAGCTGTTTTTT. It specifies CASSSKRIGGELFF.

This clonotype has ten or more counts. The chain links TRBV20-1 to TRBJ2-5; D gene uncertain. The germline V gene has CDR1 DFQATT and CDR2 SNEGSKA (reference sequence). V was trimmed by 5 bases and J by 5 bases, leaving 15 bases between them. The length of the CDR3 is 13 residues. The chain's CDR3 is CSAAAGLGETQYF. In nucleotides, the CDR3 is TGCAGTGCTGCCGCCGGCCTAGGGGAGACCCAGTACTTC.

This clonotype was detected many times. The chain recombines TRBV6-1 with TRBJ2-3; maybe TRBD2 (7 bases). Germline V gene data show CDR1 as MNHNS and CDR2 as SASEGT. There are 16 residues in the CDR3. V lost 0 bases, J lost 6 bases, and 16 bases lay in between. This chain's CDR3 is CASSEAPGGRGDTQYF. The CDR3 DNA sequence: TGTGCCAGCAGTGAAGCGCCCGGGGGGCGAGGTGATACGCAGTATTTT.

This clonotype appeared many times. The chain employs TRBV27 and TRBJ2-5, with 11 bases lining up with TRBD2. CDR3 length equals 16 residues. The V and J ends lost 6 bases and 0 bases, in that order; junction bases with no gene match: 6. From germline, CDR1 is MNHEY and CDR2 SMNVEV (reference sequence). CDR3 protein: CASSRLAGPDQETQYF. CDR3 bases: TGTGCCAGCAGCCGACTAGCGGGACCCGACCAAGAGACCCAGTACTTC.

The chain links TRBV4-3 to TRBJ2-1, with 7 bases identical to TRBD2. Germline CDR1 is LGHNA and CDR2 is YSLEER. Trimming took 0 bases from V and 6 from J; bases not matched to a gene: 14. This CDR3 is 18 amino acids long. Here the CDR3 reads CASSQDPRLALNCNEQFF. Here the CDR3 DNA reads TGCGCCAGCAGCCAAGATCCTAGACTAGCCCTGAACTGCAATGAGCAGTTCTTC.

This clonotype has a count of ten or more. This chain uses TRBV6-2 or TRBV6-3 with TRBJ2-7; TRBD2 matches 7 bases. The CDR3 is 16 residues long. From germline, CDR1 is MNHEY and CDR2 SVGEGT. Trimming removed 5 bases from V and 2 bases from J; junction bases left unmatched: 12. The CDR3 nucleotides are TGTGCCAGCAGTCCCCGTGGGGGGGTGCTAGCCTACGAGCAGTACTTC. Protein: CASSPRGGVLAYEQYF.

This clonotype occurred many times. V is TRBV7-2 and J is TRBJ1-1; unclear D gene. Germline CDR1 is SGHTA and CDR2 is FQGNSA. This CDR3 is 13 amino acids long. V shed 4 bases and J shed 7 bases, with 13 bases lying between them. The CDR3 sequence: CASSSRRGVEAFF. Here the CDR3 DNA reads TGTGCCAGCAGCTCTAGACGTGGGGTTGAAGCTTTCTTT. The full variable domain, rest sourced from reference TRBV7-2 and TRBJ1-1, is GAGVSQSPSNKVTEKGKDVELRCDPISGHTALYWYRQSLGQGLEFLIYFQGNSAPDKSGLPSDRFSAERTGGSVSTLTIQRTQQEDSAVYLCASSSRRGVEAFFGQGTRLTVV.

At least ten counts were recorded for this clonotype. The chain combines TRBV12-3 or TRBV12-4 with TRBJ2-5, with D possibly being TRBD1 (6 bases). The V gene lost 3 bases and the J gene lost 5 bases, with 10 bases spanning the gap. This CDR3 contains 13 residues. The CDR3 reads CASSFVQGETQYF. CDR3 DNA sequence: TGTGCCAGCAGTTTCGTACAGGGCGAGACCCAGTACTTC.

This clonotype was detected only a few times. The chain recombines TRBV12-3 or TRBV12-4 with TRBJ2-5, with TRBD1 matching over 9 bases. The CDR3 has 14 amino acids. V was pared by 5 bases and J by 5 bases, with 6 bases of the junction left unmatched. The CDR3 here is CASSRTGVTETQYF. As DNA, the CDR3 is TGTGCCAGCAGTCGGACAGGGGTTACGGAGACCCAGTACTTC.

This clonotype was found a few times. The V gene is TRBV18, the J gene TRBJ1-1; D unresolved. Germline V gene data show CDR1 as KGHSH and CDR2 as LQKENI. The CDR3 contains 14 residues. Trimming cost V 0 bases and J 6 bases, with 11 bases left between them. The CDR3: CASSPPTARAEAFF. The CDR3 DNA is TGTGCCAGCTCACCACCCACGGCGAGGGCTGAAGCTTTCTTT.

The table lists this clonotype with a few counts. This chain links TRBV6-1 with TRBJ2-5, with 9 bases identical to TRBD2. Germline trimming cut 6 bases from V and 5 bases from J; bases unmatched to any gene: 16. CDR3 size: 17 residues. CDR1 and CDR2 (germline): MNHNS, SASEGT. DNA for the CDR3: TGTGCCAGCAGGACCCCCACGCGGGGGGGTAGAGTTGAGACCCAGTACTTC. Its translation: CASRTPTRGGRVETQYF.